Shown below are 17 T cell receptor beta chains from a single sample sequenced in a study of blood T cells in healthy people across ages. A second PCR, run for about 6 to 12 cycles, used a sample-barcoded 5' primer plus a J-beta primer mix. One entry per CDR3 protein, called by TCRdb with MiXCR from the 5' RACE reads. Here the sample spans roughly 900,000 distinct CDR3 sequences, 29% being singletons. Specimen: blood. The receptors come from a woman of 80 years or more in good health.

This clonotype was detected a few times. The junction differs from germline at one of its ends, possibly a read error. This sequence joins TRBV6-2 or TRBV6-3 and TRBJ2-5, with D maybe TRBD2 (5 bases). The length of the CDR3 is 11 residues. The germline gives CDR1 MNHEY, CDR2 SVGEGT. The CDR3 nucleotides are TGCGCCAGCAAGGAGGTCAATGAGCAGTACTTC. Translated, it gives CASKEVNEQYF.

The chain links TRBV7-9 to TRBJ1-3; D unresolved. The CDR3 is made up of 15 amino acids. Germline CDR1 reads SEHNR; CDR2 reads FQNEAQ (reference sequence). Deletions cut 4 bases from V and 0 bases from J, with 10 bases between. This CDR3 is CASSSRIFSGNTIYF. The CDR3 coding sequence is TGTGCCAGCAGCTCCAGAATTTTCTCTGGAAACACCATATATTTT.

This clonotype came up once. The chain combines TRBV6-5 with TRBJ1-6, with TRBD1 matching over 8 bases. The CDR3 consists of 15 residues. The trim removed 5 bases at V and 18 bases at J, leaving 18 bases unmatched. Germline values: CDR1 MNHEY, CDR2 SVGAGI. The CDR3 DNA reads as TGTGCCAGCAGTAAGGACAGGGCCTATAATTCACCCTCCCACTTT. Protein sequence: CASSKDRAYNSPSHF.

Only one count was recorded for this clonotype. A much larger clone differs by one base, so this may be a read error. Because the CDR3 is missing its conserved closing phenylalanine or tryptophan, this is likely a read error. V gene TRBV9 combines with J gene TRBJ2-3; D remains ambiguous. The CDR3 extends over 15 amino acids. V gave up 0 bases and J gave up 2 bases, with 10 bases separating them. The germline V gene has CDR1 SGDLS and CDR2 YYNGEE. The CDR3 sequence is CASSVAPGSTDTQYS. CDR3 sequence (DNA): TGTGCCAGCAGCGTAGCTCCCGGGTCCACAGATACGCAGTATTCT.

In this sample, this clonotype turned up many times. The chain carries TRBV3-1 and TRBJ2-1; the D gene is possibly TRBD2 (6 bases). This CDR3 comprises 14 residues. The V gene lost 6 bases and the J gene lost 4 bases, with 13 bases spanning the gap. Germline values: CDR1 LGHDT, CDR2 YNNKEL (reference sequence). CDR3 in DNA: TGTGCCAGCAGTCGGACGGGGGAATACAATGAGCAGTTCTTC. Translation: CASSRTGEYNEQFF.

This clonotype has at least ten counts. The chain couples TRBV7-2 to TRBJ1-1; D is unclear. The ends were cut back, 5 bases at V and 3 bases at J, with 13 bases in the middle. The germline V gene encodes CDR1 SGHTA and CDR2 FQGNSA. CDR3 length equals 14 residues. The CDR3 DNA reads TGTGCCAGCAGCGTTAACGTTGAGGACACTGAAGCTTTCTTT. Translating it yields CASSVNVEDTEAFF. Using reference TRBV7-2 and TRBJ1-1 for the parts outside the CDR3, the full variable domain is GAGVSQSPSNKVTEKGKDVELRCDPISGHTALYWYRQSLGQGLEFLIYFQGNSAPDKSGLPSDRFSAERTGGSVSTLTIQRTQQEDSAVYLCASSVNVEDTEAFFGQGTRLTVV.

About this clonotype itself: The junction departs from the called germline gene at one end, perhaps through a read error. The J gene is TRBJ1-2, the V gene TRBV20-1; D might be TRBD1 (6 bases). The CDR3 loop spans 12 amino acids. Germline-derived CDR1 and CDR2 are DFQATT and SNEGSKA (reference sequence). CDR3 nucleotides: TGCAGGGCTAGGCCAGGGGACTATGGCTACACCTTC. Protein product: CRARPGDYGYTF.

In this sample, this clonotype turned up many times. CDR3 protein: CASKTYHGYTF. CDR3 bases: TGTGCCAGCAAGACATATCATGGCTACACCTTC. The chain links TRBV12-3 or TRBV12-4 to TRBJ1-2; the D is unclear. CDR3 length equals 11 residues. Deletions cut 7 bases from V and 6 bases from J, with 9 bases between.

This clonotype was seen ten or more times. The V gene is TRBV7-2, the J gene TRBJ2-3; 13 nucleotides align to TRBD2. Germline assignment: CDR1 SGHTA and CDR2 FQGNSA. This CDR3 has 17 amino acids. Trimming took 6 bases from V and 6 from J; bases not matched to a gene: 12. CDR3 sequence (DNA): TGTGCCAGCAGTTATCCGGGACTAGCGGGGAATATGGATACGCAGTATTTT. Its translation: CASSYPGLAGNMDTQYF.

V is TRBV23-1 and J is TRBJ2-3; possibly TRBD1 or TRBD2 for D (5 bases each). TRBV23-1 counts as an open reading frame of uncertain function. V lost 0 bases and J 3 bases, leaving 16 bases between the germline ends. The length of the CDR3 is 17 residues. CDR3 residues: CASSQSRGVIATDTQYF. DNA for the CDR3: TGCGCCAGCAGTCAATCGAGGGGTGTTATAGCGACAGATACGCAGTATTTT.

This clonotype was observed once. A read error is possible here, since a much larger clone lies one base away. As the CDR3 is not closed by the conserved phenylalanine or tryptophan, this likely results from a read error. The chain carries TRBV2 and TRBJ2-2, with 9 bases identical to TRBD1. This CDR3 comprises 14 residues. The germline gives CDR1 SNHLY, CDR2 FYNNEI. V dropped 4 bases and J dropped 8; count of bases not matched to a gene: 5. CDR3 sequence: CASSGDRVKGELFC. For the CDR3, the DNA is TGTGCCAGCAGTGGGGACAGGGTGAAGGGGGAGCTGTTTTGT.

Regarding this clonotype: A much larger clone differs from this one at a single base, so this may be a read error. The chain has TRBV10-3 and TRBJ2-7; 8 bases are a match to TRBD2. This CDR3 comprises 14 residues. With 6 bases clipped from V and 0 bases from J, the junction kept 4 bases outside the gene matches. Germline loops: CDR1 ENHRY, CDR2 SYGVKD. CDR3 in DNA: TGTGCCATCAGGGATGGGACTAGCTCCTACGAGCAGTACTTC. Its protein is CAIRDGTSSYEQYF.

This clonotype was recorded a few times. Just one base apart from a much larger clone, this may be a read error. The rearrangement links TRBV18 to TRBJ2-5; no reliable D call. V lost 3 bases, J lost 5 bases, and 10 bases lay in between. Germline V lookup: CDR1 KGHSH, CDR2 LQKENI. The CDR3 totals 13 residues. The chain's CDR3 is CASSPAMMETQYF. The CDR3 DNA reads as TGTGCCAGCTCACCGGCGATGATGGAGACCCAGTACTTC.

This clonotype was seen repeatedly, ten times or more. CDR3 bases: TGTGCCAGCTCGGGGACCGGGGAGACCCAGTACTTC. Its translation is CASSGTGETQYF. V gene TRBV18 combines with J gene TRBJ2-5; D possibly matches TRBD1 or TRBD2 (5 bases each). The CDR3 is 12 residues long. In germline, CDR1 is KGHSH, CDR2 LQKENI. V gave up 6 bases and J gave up 5 bases, with 10 bases separating them.

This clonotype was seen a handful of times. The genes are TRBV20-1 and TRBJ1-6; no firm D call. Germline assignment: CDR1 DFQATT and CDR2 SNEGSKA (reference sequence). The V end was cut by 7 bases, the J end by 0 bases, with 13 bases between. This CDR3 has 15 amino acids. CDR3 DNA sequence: TGCAGTGGCAAGACACCAAGCTCCTATAATTCACCCCTCCACTTT. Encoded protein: CSGKTPSSYNSPLHF.

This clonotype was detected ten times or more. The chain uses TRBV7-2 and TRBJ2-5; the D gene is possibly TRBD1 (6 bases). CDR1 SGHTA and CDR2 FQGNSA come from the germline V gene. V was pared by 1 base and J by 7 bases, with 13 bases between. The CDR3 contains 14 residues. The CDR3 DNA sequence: TGTGCCAGCAGCTTAGACAGGGAGAAGAGGACCCAGTACTTC. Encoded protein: CASSLDREKRTQYF. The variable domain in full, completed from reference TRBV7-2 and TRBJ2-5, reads GAGVSQSPSNKVTEKGKDVELRCDPISGHTALYWYRQSLGQGLEFLIYFQGNSAPDKSGLPSDRFSAERTGGSVSTLTIQRTQQEDSAVYLCASSLDREKRTQYFGPGTRLLVL.

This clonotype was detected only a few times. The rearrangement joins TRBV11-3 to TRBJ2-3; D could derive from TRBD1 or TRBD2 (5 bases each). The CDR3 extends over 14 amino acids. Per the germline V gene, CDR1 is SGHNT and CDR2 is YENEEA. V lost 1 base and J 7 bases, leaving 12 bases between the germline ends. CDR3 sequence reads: CASSLGSTGHTQYF. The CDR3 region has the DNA TGTGCCAGCAGCTTAGGTTCGACGGGGCATACGCAGTATTTT.